This TCR beta chain derives from a study of blood T cell repertoires in COVID-19. Across the study: Nucleic acid was either cDNA or gDNA, and it came from T cells, B-cell-depleted T cells, or PBMCs.

V lost 0 bases, J lost 5 bases, and 7 bases stayed unmatched. CDR1 and CDR2 from the germline V gene are SGDLS and YYNGEE. The CDR3 is 16 residues long. The table came from immunoSEQ multiplex PCR; TCRdb's copy has only in-frame clones and leaves some out. The data hold about 190,000 clones, with 88% observed a single time. The chain has TRBV9 and TRBJ2-5, with TRBD2 matching over 10 bases. The sequence was collected from a man aged 18 to 30 with active or convalescent COVID-19. The specimen was peripheral blood. The CDR3 region has the DNA TGTGCCAGCAGCGTAGGAACTAGCGGGGTAGGGGAGACCCAGTACTTC. Residues: CASSVGTSGVGETQYF. The variable domain in full, with the rest retrieved from reference TRBV9 and TRBJ2-5, is DSGVTQTPKHLITATGQRVTLRCSPRSGDLSVYWYQQSLDQGLQFLIQYYNGEERAKGNILERFSAQQFPDLHSELNLSSLELGDSALYFCASSVGTSGVGETQYFGPGTRLLVL.